This T cell receptor beta chain was recorded in a study of T cells in Graves' hyperthyroidism and ophthalmopathy. J lost 4 bases, V lost 3 bases, and 9 bases had no gene match. The CDR3 sequence is 15 residues long. Per germline, CDR1 SGHKS and CDR2 YYEKEE (reference sequence). The hyperthyroidism patients had all been newly diagnosed, and their disease duration was under 2 months. Their ages ranged from 18 to 65 years. Diagnosing involved the use of clinical symptoms, serum thyroxine and TRAb, thyroid ultrasound and orbital computed tomography. In its sample, this clonotype was seen once. Researchers took RNA transcripts and amplified the TCR beta CDR3 regions from them. During a first-round RT-PCR of the TCR CDR3, the HTBI primer set was used. Using its own MiXCR run on the multiplex PCR reads, TCRdb lists one record per CDR3 protein. Among roughly 840,000 distinct CDR3 sequences listed, over 35% were seen once.

Sequencing used blood. This clonotype was obtained from a man between 18 and 35 years old with Graves' hyperthyroidism. The J gene is TRBJ1-2, the V gene TRBV5-5; TRBD1 matches 7 bases. The CDR3 loop is CASSSRPRDSYGYTF. CDR3 coding DNA: TGTGCCAGCAGCTCCCGACCCCGGGACAGCTATGGCTACACCTTC.